This TCR beta chain derives from a study of PD-L1 blockade in urothelial cancer. Study details: Every 3 weeks, patients received intravenous atezolizumab 1,200 mg, beginning 2014. The authors examined blood 3 weeks (second dose) and 6 weeks after treatment start.

Sequenced by immunoSEQ multiplex PCR; TCRdb stores in-frame clones only, minus some. The data show more than 40,000 clones, 86% seen once. CDR1 and CDR2 from the germline V gene are SGHRS and YFSETQ. V lost 1 base and J 4 bases, leaving 11 bases between the germline ends. The CDR3 covers 14 residues. This clone came up once. It was locally advanced or metastatic urothelial carcinoma that patients had. The specimen comprised PBMCs, sampled around atezolizumab (anti-PD-L1) treatment. The V gene is TRBV5-1, the J gene TRBJ1-1, with D unclear. This TCR derives from a man aged 60 to 75 with urothelial cancer. CDR3 loop: CASSLLSGSTEAFF. CDR3 DNA: TGCGCCAGCAGCTTGCTTTCGGGGAGCACTGAAGCTTTCTTT.